These 27 T cell receptor beta chains came from one sample sequenced in a study of T-cell memory formation after mild COVID-19. TCRdb re-analysed the 5' RACE reads in MiXCR, keeping a single row per CDR3 protein. The sample shows 400,000 to 500,000 distinct CDR3 sequences, more than 15% of them seen only once. Specimen: PBMCs or a T cell subset sorted from them (not recorded which). These receptors all come from a man aged 18 to 35 who had mild COVID-19 (a few samples of this study predate the infection). Cell type and time point are not known.

The table lists this clonotype with a few counts. The rearrangement uses TRBV9 and TRBJ2-2; D is uncertain. The CDR3 is 14 amino acids. From germline, CDR1 is SGDLS and CDR2 YYNGEE. The V end lost 0 bases, the J end lost 4 bases, and 7 bases lay between the germline ends. CDR3 protein: CASSVGSLTGELFF. For the CDR3, the DNA is TGTGCCAGCAGCGTAGGCAGCCTCACCGGGGAGCTGTTTTTT. The full variable domain, in which reference TRBV9 and TRBJ2-2 provide the parts outside the CDR3, is DSGVTQTPKHLITATGQRVTLRCSPRSGDLSVYWYQQSLDQGLQFLIQYYNGEERAKGNILERFSAQQFPDLHSELNLSSLELGDSALYFCASSVGSLTGELFFGEGSRLTVL.

A few counts support this clonotype. In DNA form, the CDR3 reads TGTGCCAGCAGCGCAGCCGGGACTGATACGTGGGGGACCCAGTACTTC. Its protein product is CASSAAGTDTWGTQYF. The rearrangement joins TRBV7-2 to TRBJ2-5, with D possibly being TRBD2 (6 bases). V was trimmed by 5 bases and J by 7 bases, leaving 23 bases between them. CDR1 and CDR2 (germline): SGHTA, FQGNSA. The CDR3 sequence is 16 residues long.

This clonotype has just a few counts. The chain has TRBV20-1 and TRBJ1-5, with no clear D. Germline V CDR1 and CDR2: DFQATT, SNEGSKA (reference sequence). Trimming pared 4 bases from V and 2 bases from J, leaving 3 bases between. The CDR3 is 11 amino acids. The DNA of the CDR3 is TGCAGTGCTAAGGGCAATCAGCCCCAGCATTTT. Protein sequence: CSAKGNQPQHF.

This clonotype was found many times. This chain uses TRBV20-1 with TRBJ2-7, with 7 bases matching TRBD2. The CDR3 is 12 amino acids. Germline V gene sequence: CDR1 DFQATT, CDR2 SNEGSKA (reference sequence). V shed 6 bases and J 4 bases; nucleotides not matched to a gene: 6. CDR3: CSAGRVGYEQYF. CDR3 coding DNA: TGCAGTGCGGGGAGGGTTGGGTACGAGCAGTACTTC.

The V and J genes are TRBV7-3 and TRBJ1-1, with D perhaps matching TRBD1 (5 bases). CDR3 length equals 13 residues. Germline V gene data show CDR1 as SGHTA and CDR2 as FQGTGA. The ends were cut back, 5 bases at V and 8 bases at J, with 15 bases in the middle. The CDR3: CASSHGTPREAFF. CDR3 bases: TGTGCCAGCAGCCACGGGACGCCGCGCGAAGCTTTCTTT.

The chain is built from TRBV20-1 and TRBJ2-3; D is uncertain. This CDR3 has 12 amino acids. V gave up 5 bases and J gave up 2 bases, with 8 bases separating them. Germline CDR1 DFQATT, CDR2 SNEGSKA (reference sequence). CDR3 in amino acids: CSAAGSTDTQYF. CDR3 sequence (DNA): TGCAGTGCTGCTGGGTCCACAGATACGCAGTATTTT.

The chain carries TRBV7-2 and TRBJ2-2; D is perhaps TRBD2 (5 bases). CDR1 is SGHTA and CDR2 is FQGNSA in the germline V gene. V lost 11 bases to trimming and J lost 2 bases, with 12 bases between them. The CDR3 contains 13 residues. The CDR3 region has the DNA TGTGCCTATGCCCCGGGAAACACCGGGGAGCTGTTTTTT. Translation: CAYAPGNTGELFF.

The rearrangement joins TRBV20-1 to TRBJ2-5; tentative D call: TRBD2 (6 bases). V shed 5 bases and J shed 2 bases, with 15 bases lying between them. The CDR3 sequence is 14 residues long. Germline V gene lookup returns CDR1 DFQATT and CDR2 SNEGSKA (reference sequence). DNA of the CDR3: TGCAGTGCTGGGAGGAGCAAGGCGCAAGAGACCCAGTACTTC. Residues: CSAGRSKAQETQYF.

This clonotype was counted ten times or more. The V call is TRBV20-1, the J call TRBJ2-5; tentatively, D is TRBD1 or TRBD2 (6 bases each). Germline V lookup: CDR1 DFQATT, CDR2 SNEGSKA (reference sequence). The CDR3 totals 12 residues. V gave up 3 bases and J gave up 3 bases, with 8 bases separating them. The CDR3 here is CSARGGEETQYF. The CDR3 coding sequence is TGCAGTGCTAGGGGGGGCGAAGAGACCCAGTACTTC.

V and J are TRBV6-2 or TRBV6-3 and TRBJ1-1, with no clear D. V was trimmed by 6 bases and J by 8 bases, leaving 10 bases between them. Germline V gene sequence: CDR1 MNHEY, CDR2 SVGEGT. The CDR3 is made up of 11 amino acids. The CDR3 coding sequence is TGTGCCAGCAGCTGGGGAGGAGAAGCTTTCTTT. Its protein is CASSWGGEAFF.

This clonotype was recorded a few times. The chain has TRBV5-5 and TRBJ1-2; D perhaps matches TRBD1 (6 bases). The V and J ends lost 6 bases and 4 bases respectively, with 16 bases between them. CDR3 length: 14 amino acids. Germline V gene data show CDR1 as SGHKS and CDR2 as YYEKEE (reference sequence). This CDR3 reads CASTLLGGPYGYTF. In DNA form, the CDR3 reads TGTGCCAGCACCCTACTGGGGGGGCCCTATGGCTACACCTTC.

The chain uses TRBV7-2 and TRBJ2-5, with 7 nucleotides matching TRBD2. V lost 5 bases, J lost 3 bases, and 3 bases stayed unmatched. The CDR3 has 13 residues. Germline V gene sequence: CDR1 SGHTA, CDR2 FQGNSA. The CDR3 DNA sequence: TGTGCCAGCAGCGCCGGGACTAAAGAGACCCAGTACTTC. Its translation is CASSAGTKETQYF.

V and J are TRBV6-5 and TRBJ2-1; TRBD2 matches 13 bases. Germline values: CDR1 MNHEY, CDR2 SVGAGI. V trimming: 6 bases; J trimming: 7 bases; junction bases outside the gene matches: 9. This CDR3 is built from 16 residues. Written as DNA, the CDR3 is TGTGCCAGCAGCCGAATAGGGACTAGCGGGGAGAATGAGCAGTTCTTC. Translating gives CASSRIGTSGENEQFF.

The chain has TRBV29-1 and TRBJ1-1; D ambiguous. The V gene lost 8 bases and the J gene lost 8 bases, with 21 bases spanning the gap. This CDR3 contains 13 residues. CDR1 and CDR2 from the germline V gene are SQVTM and ANQGSEA. CDR3 bases: TGCAGCTGCACCCCGGAGGACCGAGCCGAAGCTTTCTTT. It encodes CSCTPEDRAEAFF.

This clonotype has more than one count but fewer than ten. V gene TRBV6-5 combines with J gene TRBJ2-5, with D possibly TRBD2 on 6 matching bases. This CDR3 has 15 amino acids. Trimming stripped 5 bases from V and 1 base from J, with 14 bases between. Looked up from germline, CDR1 is MNHEY and CDR2 is SVGAGI. The CDR3 bases are TGTGCCAGCAGTGCGGGGCGTCCCGGCCAAGAGACCCAGTACTTC. Translating it yields CASSAGRPGQETQYF.

This clonotype was observed a handful of times. One junction end disagrees with the germline gene, perhaps due to a read error. The V gene is TRBV7-7, the J gene TRBJ2-2; 12 nucleotides align to TRBD1. The CDR3 has 17 residues. In germline, CDR1 is SSHAT, CDR2 FNYEAQ (reference sequence). CDR3 DNA: TGTGCTAGCAGCTTAAGCCCGGGACAGGGGGCGTCCGGGGAGCTGTTTTTT. Translated, it gives CASSLSPGQGASGELFF.

This clonotype was seen repeatedly, ten times or more. This chain links TRBV5-1 with TRBJ1-2, with 12 nucleotides matching TRBD1. Germline loops: CDR1 SGHRS, CDR2 YFSETQ. The CDR3 spans 15 residues. V dropped 4 bases and J dropped 4; count of bases not matched to a gene: 5. The CDR3 is CASSEGTGGLYGYTF. The CDR3 DNA is TGCGCCAGCAGCGAAGGGACAGGGGGCCTCTATGGCTACACCTTC.

V usage is TRBV27 and J usage is TRBJ1-6; D might be TRBD1 (6 bases). This CDR3 comprises 14 residues. Germline lookup yields CDR1 MNHEY and CDR2 SMNVEV (reference sequence). Trimming took 4 bases from V and 9 from J, leaving 13 bases between them. This CDR3 reads CASSWEGVTSPLHF. In DNA form, the CDR3 reads TGTGCCAGCAGTTGGGAGGGGGTGACTTCACCCCTCCACTTT.

The chain combines TRBV7-6 with TRBJ2-7; no clear D. Trimming pared 2 bases from V and 5 bases from J, leaving 10 bases between. The CDR3 loop spans 13 amino acids. Germline CDR1 reads SGHVS; CDR2 reads FNYEAQ. DNA of the CDR3: TGTGCCAGCAGCTTAACCGGTCTAAACGAGCAGTACTTC. Amino acids: CASSLTGLNEQYF. Drawing the rest from reference TRBV7-6 and TRBJ2-7, the complete variable domain is GAGVSQSPRYKVTKRGQDVALRCDPISGHVSLYWYRQALGQGPEFLTYFNYEAQQDKSGLPNDRFSAERPEGSISTLTIQRTEQRDSAMYRCASSLTGLNEQYFGPGTRLTVT.

This clonotype was recorded a few times. The CDR3 nucleotides are TGTGCCAGTCGAAGGCGATGGGAATCATCTGCAGATACGCAGTATTTT. It encodes CASRRRWESSADTQYF. The chain is built from TRBV19 and TRBJ2-3, with D unresolved. This CDR3 has 16 amino acids. Per the germline V gene, CDR1 is LNHDA and CDR2 is SQIVND (reference sequence). Trimming stripped 8 bases from V and 4 bases from J, with 22 bases between.

The rearrangement links TRBV27 to TRBJ1-2, with 8 bases fitting TRBD1. V gave up 6 bases and J gave up 4 bases; unmatched junction bases: 10. CDR1 is MNHEY and CDR2 is SMNVEV in the germline V gene (reference sequence). This CDR3 region has 15 residues. The CDR3 coding sequence is TGTGCCAGCAGCCCTGCAGGGGGCCTTATCTATGGCTACACCTTC. This translates into CASSPAGGLIYGYTF.

This chain connects TRBV10-2 to TRBJ1-1; 8 bases map to TRBD1. With 4 bases clipped from V and 5 bases from J, the junction kept 9 bases outside the gene matches. The CDR3 loop spans 15 amino acids. Germline assignment: CDR1 WSHSY and CDR2 SAAADI. The CDR3 sequence is CASSGLDRGRTEAFF. DNA for the CDR3: TGCGCCAGCAGTGGACTCGACAGGGGAAGAACTGAAGCTTTCTTT.

J is TRBJ2-7 and V is TRBV6-6, with a possible D match to TRBD2 (5 bases). The CDR3 covers 15 residues. Germline V lookup: CDR1 MNHNY, CDR2 SVGAGI (reference sequence). V lost 5 bases, J lost 2 bases, and 16 bases lay in between. The CDR3 region is CASSTPDGGTYEQYV. The CDR3 region has the DNA TGTGCCAGCAGTACCCCGGACGGAGGTACCTACGAGCAGTACGTC.

This clonotype was seen more than once but under ten times. The rearrangement joins TRBV4-3 to TRBJ1-5; no firm D call. V was trimmed by 0 bases and J by 0 bases, leaving 6 bases between them. CDR3 length: 15 residues. Germline V gives CDR1 LGHNA, CDR2 YSLEER. The CDR3 sequence: CASSQDTYSNQPQHF. Written as DNA, the CDR3 is TGCGCCAGCAGCCAAGATACGTATAGCAATCAGCCCCAGCATTTT.

This clonotype was recorded at least ten times. V gene TRBV6-4 combines with J gene TRBJ2-2; 7 positions agree with TRBD1. Germline lookup yields CDR1 MRHNA and CDR2 SNTAGT. Losses at the gene ends were 0 bases for V and 3 bases for J; bases not matched to a gene: 1. CDR3 length: 15 residues. CDR3 sequence (DNA): TGTGCCAGCAGTGACTCGGACAGGCACACCGGGGAGCTGTTTTTT. Residues: CASSDSDRHTGELFF.

The chain employs TRBV5-1 and TRBJ2-7; D ambiguous. CDR3 length: 10 amino acids. Germline V lookup: CDR1 SGHRS, CDR2 YFSETQ. Deletions cut 10 bases from V and 6 bases from J, with 11 bases between. Here the CDR3 reads CAGPYLEQYV. The CDR3 DNA is TGCGCCGGTCCCTACCTCGAGCAGTACGTC.

The chain employs TRBV6-6 and TRBJ1-1; tentatively, D is TRBD1 (5 bases). This CDR3 spans 13 amino acids. V lost 8 bases and J 0 bases, leaving 10 bases between the germline ends. Per germline, CDR1 MNHNY and CDR2 SVGAGI (reference sequence). This chain's CDR3 is CASDQGVNTEAFF. The CDR3, as DNA: TGTGCCAGCGATCAGGGCGTGAACACTGAAGCTTTCTTT.